The entry below describes one T cell receptor beta chain. The specificity of this receptor is unknown. No much larger clonotype is one base removed from it; base qualities were not supplied. Genomic DNA was isolated using the Qiagen DNeasy kit from unsorted PBMCs as well as from negatively selected CD4+ and CD8+ fractions. Amplification of TCR beta CDR3 regions was done by immunoSEQ multiplex PCR with primers that anneal to V and J segments. A synthetic immune receptor repertoire was used to minimize amplification bias, and any residual bias was removed computationally once sequencing was done. Turning to the authors' computational methods: Custom Python scripts were used to quantify repertoire diversity as the Shannon entropy index. Unsorted, CD4+ and CD8+ repertoires were analyzed separately, except in combined analyses where CD4+ and CD8+ sequences were merged in silico. A clone was considered expanded if an increase in frequency of at least 2-fold after treatment relative to C1D1 was found, and a pseudocount of 0.5 was applied to clones undetected at baseline. Singleton clones were defined as clones with 0 or 1 copy at C1D1, and non-singleton clones were defined as clones with 2 or more copies. Clones expanded in unsorted samples were assigned a CD4+, CD8+ or unknown annotation through matching of protein sequences in sorted samples from the same patient. Wilcoxon tests on paired samples were used to test changes in diversity from C1D1 to C4D1. This immuneACCESS table, as held by TCRdb, lists in-frame sequences with V and J called but not all clones. Of the missing ones, under half trace to an unresolved V gene in checked studies; the others have no known cause. V, J and clone size derive from that table, while D and trimming were established from the DNA sequence. This sample has some 15,000 clones in its table, and around 78% of those were observed once. The ten largest clones capture roughly 23% of the sample.

This record belongs to a study of PD-1 blockade in classical Hodgkin lymphoma (TCRdb year 2020). Background on the whole study: Nivolumab dosing was 3 mg/kg intravenously every 2 weeks, continuing until either disease progression or unacceptable toxicity. To define a peripheral blood immune signature of response to PD-1 blockade in classical Hodgkin lymphoma, the study combined TCR beta sequencing with CyTOF.

Per the publication, the time point label means: cycle 2 day 1 (C2D1) of nivolumab. Every trial patient had relapsed after autologous stem cell transplantation, and cohorts A, B and C differed in prior brentuximab vedotin exposure. The trial cohort included 56 patients with relapsed/refractory classical Hodgkin lymphoma, and each patient had a best overall response of complete response, partial response or progressive disease. In the multi-cohort phase II CheckMate 205 trial, trial patients received single-agent nivolumab. An independent review committee assessed best overall response using the 2007 International Working Group response criteria. Trial PBMCs were obtained immediately prior to nivolumab initiation (C1D1) and on therapy at cycle 2 day 1 and cycle 4 day 1. Peripheral blood was collected in 8 mL Vacutainer Cell Preparation Tubes, from which PBMCs were isolated by centrifugation and then cryopreserved.

Broad study findings and their caveats: Baseline TCR diversity was reported as lower in newly diagnosed patients than in healthy donors, and lower still in relapsed/refractory patients. By C4D1, a significant rise was seen in CD4+ TCR diversity but not in CD8+ TCR diversity (p=0.0027 vs p=0.16), and the rise was most apparent among complete responders (p=0.02). Among trial patients, those achieving complete response had baseline diversity similar to that of newly diagnosed patients, while diversity was significantly lower in partial responders and progressors. The study was restricted to a single clinical trial cohort, and the causes of repertoire differences, possibly disease activity or prior therapy, were left undefined. Lower diversity was seen in patients whose nivolumab began less than 1 year after ASCT, and these patients were left out of later analyses so that immune reconstitution would not confound the results.

The germline V gene (reference sequence) specifies SEHNR as CDR1 and FQNEAQ as CDR2. The CDR3 covers 15 residues, taking in both the cysteine and the phenylalanine. Kept here is only the CDR3 DNA, which spans 45 bases and is read in frame from base 1. V trim: 3 bases; J trim: 1 base; unmatched bases: 5. The sequence derives from a human donor with classical Hodgkin lymphoma. This sequence uses TRBV7-9 and TRBJ1-1, with 7 bases matching TRBD1. The sequencing here drew on peripheral blood mononuclear cells (PBMCs), taken before the second cycle of nivolumab. The CDR3 region reads CASSFTGAWNTEAFF. DNA sequence: TGTGCCAGCAGCTTTACAGGGGCGTGGAACACTGAAGCTTTCTTT. Extended through the reference TRBV7-9 and TRBJ1-1 proteins, this CDR3 yields the full variable domain: DTGVSQNPRHKITKRGQNVTFRCDPISEHNRLYWYRQTLGQGPEFLTYFQNEAQLEKSRLLSDRFSAERPKGSFSTLEIQRTEQGDSAMYLCASSFTGAWNTEAFFGQGTRLTVV.